One sample yielded the 28 T cell receptor beta chains listed below, sequenced in a study of PD-L1 blockade in urothelial cancer. TCRdb's table, derived via immunoSEQ multiplex PCR, lists solely in-frame clones and lacks some. Among roughly 26,000 clones, roughly 90% were seen once, and the ten largest hold under 40%. Specimen: PBMCs, collected around atezolizumab (anti-PD-L1) treatment. The receptors shown here come from a man aged 55 to 70 with urothelial cancer.

The chain recombines TRBV5-4 with TRBJ2-2; 8 bases map to TRBD2. V was pared by 4 bases and J by 4 bases, with 9 bases of the junction left unmatched. This CDR3 is 16 amino acids long. The germline V gene has CDR1 SGHNT and CDR2 YYREEE (reference sequence). For the CDR3, the DNA is TGTGCCAGCAGCCCTATAGCGGGACGGGGCACCGGGGAGCTGTTTTTT. Residues: CASSPIAGRGTGELFF.

The chain uses TRBV7-2 and TRBJ2-5; D unclear. This CDR3 comprises 11 residues. Per the germline V gene, CDR1 is SGHTA and CDR2 is FQGNSA. Trimming cost V 4 bases and J 5 bases, with 5 bases left between them. This CDR3 reads CASSSRETQYF. CDR3 in DNA: TGTGCCAGCAGCTCCAGGGAGACCCAGTACTTC.

This chain joins TRBV5-6 and TRBJ2-3; 7 bases line up with TRBD1. V gave up 4 bases and J gave up 2 bases; unmatched junction bases: 10. The CDR3 sequence is 16 residues long. Germline V gene data show CDR1 as SGHDT and CDR2 as YYEEEE. The CDR3 here is CASSPATGKTTDTQYF. CDR3 nucleotide sequence: TGTGCCAGCAGCCCGGCGACAGGGAAGACCACAGATACGCAGTATTTT. The full variable domain, rest sourced from reference TRBV5-6 and TRBJ2-3, is DAGVTQSPTHLIKTRGQQVTLRCSPKSGHDTVSWYQQALGQGPQFIFQYYEEEERQRGNFPDRFSGHQFPNYSSELNVNALLLGDSALYLCASSPATGKTTDTQYFGPGTRLTVL.

This sequence joins TRBV30 and TRBJ2-1; 10 bases match TRBD2. J gave up 7 bases and V 5 bases, and 8 bases lay outside the gene matches. There are 14 residues in the CDR3. Germline CDR1 and CDR2: GTSNPN and SVGIG (reference sequence). The CDR3 DNA reads TGTGCCTGGGCCCGCGTAGCGGGGGGTAATGAGCAGTTCTTC. Its translation: CAWARVAGGNEQFF.

The rearrangement links TRBV5-4 to TRBJ2-4; a weak D match, TRBD2 (6 bases). The CDR3 is 18 amino acids. The V gene lost 2 bases and the J gene lost 3 bases, with 21 bases spanning the gap. Per the germline V gene, CDR1 is SGHNT and CDR2 is YYREEE (reference sequence). The DNA of the CDR3 is TGTGCCAGCAGCTTCCAAGCCTTGACGGGAGAGGGCAAAAACATTCAGTACTTC. Translation gives CASSFQALTGEGKNIQYF. Looking up the rest from reference TRBV5-4 and TRBJ2-4 gives the full variable domain: ETGVTQSPTHLIKTRGQQVTLRCSSQSGHNTVSWYQQALGQGPQFIFQYYREEENGRGNFPPRFSGLQFPNYSSELNVNALELDDSALYLCASSFQALTGEGKNIQYFGAGTRLSVL.

The chain combines TRBV5-1 with TRBJ1-5; D possibly corresponds to TRBD1 (6 bases). Trimming left V 0 bases short and J 4 bases short, with 11 bases between. The CDR3 is made up of 15 amino acids. Germline CDR1 SGHRS, CDR2 YFSETQ. The CDR3: CASSLGDNNNQPQHF. Here the CDR3 DNA reads TGCGCCAGCAGCTTGGGGGACAACAATAATCAGCCCCAGCATTTT.

This clone showed up just a few times. The CDR3 loop reads CTSSQDLTGEGNEQFF. CDR3 coding DNA: TGCACCAGCAGCCAAGATCTTACAGGGGAAGGCAATGAGCAGTTCTTC. The rearrangement links TRBV1 to TRBJ2-1; no check of the table's D call, TRBD1, against the DNA was made. TRBV1 is shown as a pseudogene. There are 16 residues in the CDR3.

This clone turned up a few times. The rearrangement links TRBV10-3 to TRBJ1-5; D ambiguous. The V gene's germline CDR1 is ENHRY and CDR2 SYGVKD. The CDR3 runs to 12 residues. Trimming shortened V by 0 bases and J by 6 bases, and 3 bases separated the two germline ends. The DNA for the CDR3 is TGTGCCATCAGTGAGTCCGGTCAGCCCCAGCATTTT. Protein product: CAISESGQPQHF.

V usage is TRBV30 and J usage is TRBJ1-2, with D maybe TRBD1 (6 bases). Germline CDR1 and CDR2: GTSNPN and SVGIG (reference sequence). This CDR3 has 13 amino acids. Trimming stripped 5 bases from V and 6 bases from J, with 16 bases between. CDR3 bases: TGTGCCTGGGACCAACAGGGTTCGCATGGCTACACCTTC. It yields the protein CAWDQQGSHGYTF.

V and J are TRBV15 and TRBJ2-1, with a weak D call TRBD1 (7 bases). V lost 1 base, J lost 7 bases, and 14 bases lay in between. Germline V lookup: CDR1 LNHNV, CDR2 YYDKDF (reference sequence). The CDR3 runs to 15 residues. CDR3 protein: CATSRGRGQENEQFF. DNA for the CDR3: TGTGCCACCAGCAGAGGGAGGGGGCAGGAAAATGAGCAGTTCTTC.

This chain links TRBV6-5 with TRBJ2-5; TRBD2 aligns across 7 bases. Germline V lookup: CDR1 MNHEY, CDR2 SVGAGI. The CDR3 covers 14 residues. Losses at the gene ends were 4 bases for V and 2 bases for J; bases not matched to a gene: 4. In nucleotides, the CDR3 is TGTGCCAGCAGTTTTACTAGCGCACAAGAGACCCAGTACTTC. This translates into CASSFTSAQETQYF.

This clone has a handful of counts. The CDR3 DNA follows: TGTGCTAGTGGTTTGGTAAGGGGCCGGACACCAACCGGCACTGAAGCTTTCTTT. This encodes CASGLVRGRTPTGTEAFF. V is TRBV12-5 and J is TRBJ1-1; D is perhaps TRBD1 (5 bases). Germline CDR1 reads LGHNT; CDR2 reads FRNRAP. The germline V and J ends were trimmed by 0 bases and 4 bases, with 21 bases remaining between them. CDR3 size: 18 residues. Together with reference TRBV12-5 and TRBJ1-1, the CDR3 gives the full variable domain: DARVTQTPRHKVTEMGQEVTMRCQPILGHNTVFWYRQTMMQGLELLAYFRNRAPLDDSGMPKDRFSAEMPDATLATLKIQPSEPRDSAVYFCASGLVRGRTPTGTEAFFGQGTRLTVV.

The rearrangement joins TRBV5-1 to TRBJ1-1; possible D gene TRBD1, 5 bases. V shed 0 bases and J shed 1 base, with 10 bases lying between them. This CDR3 spans 15 amino acids. The germline gives CDR1 SGHRS, CDR2 YFSETQ. The CDR3 is CASSLGGRGNTEAFF. As DNA, the CDR3 is TGCGCCAGCAGCTTGGGGGGGAGGGGGAACACTGAAGCTTTCTTT.

V gene TRBV6-6 combines with J gene TRBJ1-4; a possible D gene is TRBD1 (5 bases). Trimming shortened V by 10 bases and J by 7 bases, and 19 bases separated the two germline ends. This CDR3 region has 14 residues. CDR1 is MNHNY and CDR2 is SVGAGI in the germline V gene (reference sequence). CDR3 DNA: TGTGCCACACACCACGAGGGGAGGGGTGAAAAACTGTTTTTT. Its translation: CATHHEGRGEKLFF.

The rearrangement joins TRBV28 to TRBJ2-1, with no clear D. This CDR3 is 16 amino acids long. V was shortened by 6 bases and J by 0 bases, with 15 bases between the two germline ends. Germline-derived CDR1 and CDR2 are MDHEN and SYDVKM. The CDR3 sequence: CASSIKRGNSYNEQFF. CDR3 in DNA: TGTGCCAGCAGCATAAAAAGAGGAAACTCCTACAATGAGCAGTTCTTC. The whole variable domain, filled in from reference TRBV28 and TRBJ2-1, reads DVKVTQSSRYLVKRTGEKVFLECVQDMDHENMFWYRQDPGLGLRLIYFSYDVKMKEKGDIPEGYSVSREKKERFSLILESASTNQTSMYLCASSIKRGNSYNEQFFGPGTRLTVL.

The J gene is TRBJ1-4, the V gene TRBV4-3, with D possibly TRBD1 on 5 matching bases. V lost 0 bases, J lost 11 bases, and 19 bases lay in between. The length of the CDR3 is 16 residues. The germline V gene has CDR1 LGHNA and CDR2 YSLEER. CDR3 in amino acids: CASSQDAARGSTKLFF. The CDR3 DNA follows: TGCGCCAGCAGCCAAGACGCGGCAAGGGGCTCAACGAAACTGTTTTTT.

This clone is large within its sample. The chain employs TRBV5-8 and TRBJ1-5, with 7 bases identical to TRBD1. The germline CDR1 and CDR2 sequences are SGHTS and YDEGEE. The ends lost 4 bases at V and 0 bases at J; junction bases unmatched: 4. The length of the CDR3 is 15 residues. The CDR3 sequence is CASSIQGYSNQPQHF. DNA of the CDR3: TGTGCCAGCAGCATACAGGGGTATAGCAATCAGCCCCAGCATTTT. Supplemented by reference TRBV5-8 and TRBJ1-5, the full variable domain reads EAGVTQSPTHLIKTRGQQATLRCSPISGHTSVYWYQQALGLGLQFLLWYDEGEERNRGNFPPRFSGRQFPNYSSELNVNALELEDSALYLCASSIQGYSNQPQHFGDGTRLSIL.

This sequence joins TRBV12-5 and TRBJ2-7, with 10 bases lining up with TRBD1. Trimming took 6 bases from V and 3 from J; bases not matched to a gene: 2. This CDR3 is 13 amino acids long. CDR1 LGHNT and CDR2 FRNRAP come from the germline V gene. The CDR3 coding sequence is TGTGCTAGTGGGTGGGACAGGGGCTACGAGCAGTACTTC. Its translation: CASGWDRGYEQYF.

The rearrangement uses TRBV18 and TRBJ2-1; D is unclear. The CDR3 extends over 13 amino acids. V dropped 3 bases and J dropped 5 bases, with 8 bases sitting between them. The V gene's germline CDR1 is KGHSH and CDR2 LQKENI. The CDR3 nucleotides are TGTGCCAGCTCACCGCGGCAGCACAATGAGCAGTTCTTC. Translated, it gives CASSPRQHNEQFF.

The chain uses TRBV27 and TRBJ1-6; D possibly corresponds to TRBD1 (5 bases). Germline lookup yields CDR1 MNHEY and CDR2 SMNVEV (reference sequence). The CDR3 consists of 15 residues. With 2 bases removed from V and 7 bases from J, the gap between germline ends came to 12 bases. In DNA form, the CDR3 reads TGTGCCAGCAGTTTAGCGGGGCGGTTGAATTCACCCCTCCACTTT. Amino acids: CASSLAGRLNSPLHF.

Only a few counts were recorded for this clone. The chain couples TRBV4-3 to TRBJ1-2; perhaps TRBD1 as D (5 bases). Trimming cost V 0 bases and J 8 bases, with 19 bases left between them. Germline V gene data show CDR1 as LGHNA and CDR2 as YSLEER. This CDR3 comprises 16 residues. CDR3 protein: CASSQDTGTAAGGYTF. The CDR3, as DNA: TGCGCCAGCAGCCAAGACACCGGGACTGCAGCAGGGGGCTACACCTTC.

This clone has just a few counts. In the same sample, other DNA sequences code for this CDR3. J is TRBJ1-2 and V is TRBV19; D remains unclear. The CDR3 totals 12 residues. V lost 3 bases and J 4 bases, leaving 6 bases between the germline ends. Per the germline V gene, CDR1 is LNHDA and CDR2 is SQIVND (reference sequence). CDR3 bases: TGTGCCAGTAGTATTTCTGTCTATGGCTACACCTTC. This sequence encodes CASSISVYGYTF. Full variable domain (outside the CDR3, taken from reference TRBV19 and TRBJ1-2): DGGITQSPKYLFRKEGQNVTLSCEQNLNHDAMYWYRQDPGQGLRLIYYSQIVNDFQKGDIAEGYSVSREKKESFPLTVTSAQKNPTAFYLCASSISVYGYTFGSGTRLTVV.

The chain recombines TRBV5-8 with TRBJ1-1; 10 bases fit TRBD1. J was trimmed by 3 bases and V by 0 bases; bases with no gene match: 5. The CDR3 runs to 16 residues. Per the germline V gene, CDR1 is SGHTS and CDR2 is YDEGEE. The CDR3 region has the DNA TGTGCCAGCAGCTTGGGGGACAGGGGCTTAGACACTGAAGCTTTCTTT. This encodes CASSLGDRGLDTEAFF.

A note on this clone: The same CDR3 also results from other DNA sequences found in this sample. The gene calls are TRBV5-1 and TRBJ1-5, with D possibly being TRBD1 (5 bases). CDR1 and CDR2 (germline): SGHRS, YFSETQ. Trimming cost V 1 base and J 1 base, with 9 bases left between them. The length of the CDR3 is 15 residues. The CDR3 here is CASSLSGGSNQPQHF. The DNA for the CDR3 is TGCGCCAGCAGCTTGTCCGGGGGAAGCAATCAGCCCCAGCATTTT. The variable domain in full, completed from reference TRBV5-1 and TRBJ1-5, reads KAGVTQTPRYLIKTRGQQVTLSCSPISGHRSVSWYQQTPGQGLQFLFEYFSETQRNKGNFPGRFSGRQFSNSRSEMNVSTLELGDSALYLCASSLSGGSNQPQHFGDGTRLSIL.

V gene TRBV10-3 combines with J gene TRBJ1-1; D is unclear. Germline V gene lookup returns CDR1 ENHRY and CDR2 SYGVKD. The CDR3 runs 15 residues. Trimming removed 0 bases from V and 1 base from J, with 9 bases in between. The CDR3, as DNA: TGTGCCATCAGTGAGTCGAGTTCCGCGAACACTGAAGCTTTCTTT. Its protein is CAISESSSANTEAFF.

The chain uses TRBV11-2 and TRBJ2-2; 8 bases are a match to TRBD2. CDR1 and CDR2 (germline): SGHAT, FQNNGV. Trimming took 4 bases from V and 5 from J; bases not matched to a gene: 9. The CDR3 consists of 16 residues. CDR3 sequence: CASSSGAGGPTGELFF. CDR3 sequence (DNA): TGTGCCAGCAGCTCGGGGGCGGGAGGCCCAACCGGGGAGCTGTTTTTT.

This chain links TRBV5-1 with TRBJ2-7, with no clear D. From germline, CDR1 is SGHRS and CDR2 YFSETQ. Deletions cut 1 base from V and 2 bases from J, with 13 bases between. This CDR3 is 15 amino acids long. The CDR3 spells CASSLLGLKAYEQYF. CDR3 sequence (DNA): TGCGCCAGCAGCTTGCTAGGTCTCAAAGCCTACGAGCAGTACTTC.

V usage is TRBV5-1 and J usage is TRBJ1-2; D remains unclear. The V gene lost 1 base and the J gene lost 0 bases, with 4 bases spanning the gap. Germline CDR1 reads SGHRS; CDR2 reads YFSETQ. CDR3 size: 13 residues. In nucleotides, the CDR3 is TGCGCCAGCAGCTTGACAACTAACTATGGCTACACCTTC. Its translation: CASSLTTNYGYTF.